The clone carrying this TCR beta chain was recorded at least ten times. Its antigen is not identified. Per the original data handling: Researchers built a distant-metastasis classifier for papillary thyroid cancer that drew on CDR3 differences across clinicopathological groups. TCRdb recomputed clones from the PCR reads via MiXCR. For this entry, the V and J calls and clone size follow TCRdb and not the study's own pipeline. This table holds about 40,000 clones, about an eighth found once. The sample comes from a study of metastatic and nonmetastatic thyroid tumors. Across the whole study: Across blood and tumor or nodule tissue, repertoires from malignant and benign thyroid patients were compared with one another.

Patients had received no treatment of any kind before thyroid surgery. Study-level findings and limits: Across blood and tumor, TCR beta diversity in malignant thyroid tumors was reportedly significantly higher than in benign nodules.

The sequenced sample was blood. The clonotype originates from a female donor with papillary thyroid cancer or a benign thyroid nodule (not recorded which). Some clones in this sample may be carry-over from other donors' samples.

The CDR3 loop is CASSSKGRLTHSGANVLTF. CDR3 bases: TGTGCCAGCAGCTCGAAAGGACGATTAACCCACTCTGGGGCCAACGTCCTGACTTTC. V usage is TRBV5-7 and J usage is TRBJ2-6, with unresolved D. TRBV5-7 is marked as an open reading frame, function uncertain. The CDR3 is 19 amino acids. Trimming removed 3 bases at V and 0 bases at J, with 19 bases between.